The sequence of this T cell receptor (beta chain) was determined in a study of radiation and T cells in renal cell carcinoma. About the study: Nephrectomy followed 15 Gy stereotactic body radiation by 4 weeks.

Time point indicated: baseline pretreatment blood. Treatment specified: 15 Gy SBRT to primary tumor, nephrectomy 4 weeks later. Generated by immunoSEQ multiplex PCR, the TCRdb table keeps only in-frame clones and is missing some. The table shows approximately 150,000 clones, with around 89% occurring only once. This specimen was blood, taken from a patient whose treatment included radiotherapy and nephrectomy. This receptor was taken from a woman between 70 and 85 years old with renal cell carcinoma.

Here the CDR3 reads CASSQTVYQETQYF. The DNA of the CDR3 is TGCGCCAGCAGCCAAACGGTTTACCAAGAGACCCAGTACTTC. This sequence joins TRBV4-3 and TRBJ2-5; no reliable D call. The CDR3 is made up of 14 amino acids. In germline, CDR1 is LGHNA, CDR2 YSLEER. The germline V and J ends were trimmed by 2 bases and 0 bases, with 7 bases remaining between them.